The 9 T cell receptor beta chains given below trace back to one sample, sequenced in a study of shared T cell receptors in the human thymus. Data came from immunoSEQ multiplex PCR; TCRdb stores just in-frame clones and leaves some out. Of about 660,000 clones in the sample, around 87% are singletons; the top ten hold 0.0095% to 0.011%. In addition, the sample was reused for a study of human thymus T cells.

The sequenced material came from thymocytes. The origin of the receptors is a boy younger than two with a congenital heart defect.

In regard to this clone: Other DNA variants within this sample encode the same CDR3. V usage is TRBV7-9 and J usage is TRBJ2-7; 10 bases fit TRBD1. V was pared by 5 bases and J by 5 bases, with 6 bases of the junction left unmatched. The CDR3 consists of 14 residues. CDR1 SEHNR and CDR2 FQNEAQ come from the germline V gene (reference sequence). CDR3 protein: CASSPRDRGNEQYF. DNA for the CDR3: TGTGCCAGCAGCCCCCGGGACAGGGGCAACGAGCAGTACTTC.

In this sample, this clone turned up once. This chain connects TRBV18 to TRBJ2-1; 7 positions match TRBD2. The trim removed 2 bases at V and 8 bases at J, leaving 9 bases unmatched. CDR3 length: 15 amino acids. The germline V gene has CDR1 KGHSH and CDR2 LQKENI. The CDR3: CASSPLERGSDEQFF. CDR3 DNA: TGTGCCAGCTCACCATTGGAGCGGGGTAGCGATGAGCAGTTCTTC.

This clone was picked up one time. This chain connects TRBV4-2 to TRBJ2-1, with 9 bases fitting TRBD2. The CDR3 is 16 amino acids. CDR1 is LGHNA, CDR2 YNFKEQ, per germline. Trimming took 0 bases from V and 5 from J; bases not matched to a gene: 5. The CDR3 region has the DNA TGTGCCAGCAGCCAAGATGAACTAGCGGGTAACAATGAGCAGTTCTTC. Its protein is CASSQDELAGNNEQFF.

As to this clone: The same CDR3 also results from other DNA sequences found in this sample. The chain recombines TRBV14 with TRBJ2-7; 7 positions match TRBD2. The CDR3 runs 13 residues. V lost 1 base to trimming and J lost 3 bases; unmatched junction nucleotides: 0. Germline V gene lookup returns CDR1 SGHDN and CDR2 FVKESK. CDR3 coding DNA: TGTGCCAGCAGCCAAGGCGGGAGCTACGAGCAGTACTTC. It yields the protein CASSQGGSYEQYF.

The V call is TRBV6-1, the J call TRBJ2-1; 10 bases line up with TRBD2. CDR3 length equals 22 residues. The V segment lost 0 bases and the J segment 1 base; nucleotides outside the gene matches: 18. Germline V gene data show CDR1 as MNHNS and CDR2 as SASEGT. The CDR3 DNA sequence: TGTGCCAGCAGTGAAGCCCTAATCCCACTAGCGGGATCCCGGGGGTCCTACAATGAGCAGTTCTTC. This codes for CASSEALIPLAGSRGSYNEQFF.

J is TRBJ1-2 and V is TRBV7-9; TRBD1 is a possible D gene (6 bases). Germline CDR1 and CDR2: SEHNR and FQNEAQ (reference sequence). V was cut by 1 base and J by 9 bases, with 12 bases left in between. This CDR3 has 13 amino acids. The CDR3 here is CASSLETGFRYTF. The CDR3 region has the DNA TGTGCCAGCAGCTTAGAAACAGGGTTTCGCTACACCTTC.

The DNA of the CDR3 is TGCGCCAGCAGCCTCCGGTCCGCTAGCTCCTACAATGAGCAGTTCTTC. Protein: CASSLRSASSYNEQFF. V and J are TRBV4-3 and TRBJ2-1; D is unresolved. The V gene lost 4 bases and the J gene lost 0 bases, with 13 bases spanning the gap. CDR1 and CDR2 from the germline V gene are LGHNA and YSLEER. The length of the CDR3 is 16 residues.

This chain links TRBV4-1 with TRBJ2-1, with TRBD1 as a possible D gene (5 bases). CDR3 size: 15 residues. The V end was cut by 0 bases, the J end by 8 bases, with 14 bases between. Germline assignment: CDR1 MGHRA and CDR2 YSYEKL. The CDR3 bases are TGCGCCAGCAGCCAAGACGAGGACCAGGGCGATGAGCAGTTCTTC. As protein: CASSQDEDQGDEQFF.

The chain has TRBV25-1 and TRBJ2-3; D is unclear. CDR3 length equals 16 residues. Between the trimmed V and J ends, which lost 2 bases and 4 bases, there was a span of 16 bases. Germline lookup yields CDR1 MGHDK and CDR2 SYGVNS. The CDR3 region is CASSEDQRVTPDTQYF. The CDR3 bases are TGTGCCAGCAGTGAAGATCAACGGGTGACGCCAGATACGCAGTATTTT.